These T cell receptor beta chains were read from a single sample in a study of shared clonotypes between healthy human individuals. Generated by immunoSEQ multiplex PCR, the TCRdb table keeps only in-frame clones and is missing some. The sample holds around 120,000 clones, 65% to 75% seen once. The sequenced sample consisted of memory CD8+ T cells sorted from blood. All receptors come from a woman aged 25 to 39 in good health. The CDR3 runs from the conserved cysteine through the conserved F or W. The order of the fields is CDR3 DNA, CDR3 protein, J gene, V gene, D gene, CDR3 length, clone size. The D gene is left open where the match is weak. Clone size is stated in some rows and not others, as once, few, many or a class when expanded.

TGTGCCAGCAGTCCTTGGACCCTGGGGACTAGCGGGAGAGGCCCCTACGAGCAGTACTTC	CASSPWTLGTSGRGPYEQYF	TRBJ2-7	TRBV28	TRBD2	20	.
TGTGCCAGCTCCCCCTCCTGGAACGACTACGAGCAGTACTTC	CASSPSWNDYEQYF	TRBJ2-7	TRBV18	.	14	once
TGTGCCAGCAGCACCCCGGGGGAGGCCCAGTACTTC	CASSTPGEAQYF	TRBJ2-5	TRBV11-1	.	12	.
TGTGCCAGCAGCTTAGCGGAGACAGGGTGGGACAATGAGCAGTTCTTC	CASSLAETGWDNEQFF	TRBJ2-1	TRBV7-9	TRBD1	16	.
TGTGCCAGCAGCCTCAAGTGGGGACAGGGTCGGGATGAGCAGTTCTTC	CASSLKWGQGRDEQFF	TRBJ2-1	TRBV9	TRBD1	16	.
TGTGCCAGCAGTCACCGATACCTAGCTTTCTTT	CASSHRYLAFF	TRBJ1-1	TRBV2	.	11	.
TGTGCCAGCAGGATTGATAGCGGGAGCTACGAGCAGTACTTC	CASRIDSGSYEQYF	TRBJ2-7	TRBV27	TRBD2	14	few
TGTGCCAGCAGCTCCCGAAGGGGTGGGGACAGGGGTCACGCGCAGTTCTTC	CASSSRRGGDRGHAQFF	TRBJ2-1	TRBV7-8	TRBD1	17	.
TGCGCCAGCAGCTTGGAGGTGGCGGGGGACATCGGTGGCACCATATATTTT	CASSLEVAGDIGGTIYF	TRBJ1-3	TRBV5-1	.	17	few
TGTGCCAGCAGTGAAAAAGGACGCGGCACTGAAGCTTTCTTT	CASSEKGRGTEAFF	TRBJ1-1	TRBV6-4	.	14	many
TGTGCCAGCAGCCCAGAAAATGGGTATTACGATGAGCAGTTCTTC	CASSPENGYYDEQFF	TRBJ2-1	TRBV9	.	15	.
TGTGCCAGCAGCTTATTACAAGGTGGGCCGAAAGAGACCCAGTACTTC	CASSLLQGGPKETQYF	TRBJ2-5	TRBV7-7	.	16	.
TGTGCCAGCAGCTCCAGAGATAGCGGGAGCTACGAGCAGTACTTC	CASSSRDSGSYEQYF	TRBJ2-7	TRBV11-2	TRBD2	15	.
TGTGCCAGCAGCTTAGGTAACAGGGGACCTTACAATGAGCAGTTCTTC	CASSLGNRGPYNEQFF	TRBJ2-1	TRBV7-2	TRBD1	16	.
TGTGCCAGCAGTGAATTTGGGGAGGCAGAGCTAAACACAGATACGCAGTATTTT	CASSEFGEAELNTDTQYF	TRBJ2-3	TRBV25-1	.	18	many
TGCGCCAGCAGCCCCCCACTAGGGGGCAGGGGTGGCAATCAGCCCCAGCATTTT	CASSPPLGGRGGNQPQHF	TRBJ1-5	TRBV10-1	TRBD1	18	few
TGTGCCAGCAGCTTATGGTGGAACACTGAAGCTTTCTTT	CASSLWWNTEAFF	TRBJ1-1	TRBV7-9	.	13	.
TGTGCCAGTAGTCATGGAGATCTAGCGATCGTAGGAGAGACCCAGTACTTC	CASSHGDLAIVGETQYF	TRBJ2-5	TRBV19	.	17	.
TGCGCCAGCAGCGTCACAGGGGAAGCTTTCTTT	CASSVTGEAFF	TRBJ1-1	TRBV4-1	.	11	.
TGTGCCAGCAGCCAAACCGGGGGGCGCGTACAGTCCACCGGGGAGCTGTTTTTT	CASSQTGGRVQSTGELFF	TRBJ2-2	TRBV5-6	.	18	.
TGTGCCAGCAGCCTTCGGTTGGAAAGTGCTGAGCAGTTCTTC	CASSLRLESAEQFF	TRBJ2-1	TRBV7-6	.	14	few
TGTGCCAGCAGCCGATTGGGGGGGCGGAACACTGAAGCTTTCTTT	CASSRLGGRNTEAFF	TRBJ1-1	TRBV7-6	.	15	.